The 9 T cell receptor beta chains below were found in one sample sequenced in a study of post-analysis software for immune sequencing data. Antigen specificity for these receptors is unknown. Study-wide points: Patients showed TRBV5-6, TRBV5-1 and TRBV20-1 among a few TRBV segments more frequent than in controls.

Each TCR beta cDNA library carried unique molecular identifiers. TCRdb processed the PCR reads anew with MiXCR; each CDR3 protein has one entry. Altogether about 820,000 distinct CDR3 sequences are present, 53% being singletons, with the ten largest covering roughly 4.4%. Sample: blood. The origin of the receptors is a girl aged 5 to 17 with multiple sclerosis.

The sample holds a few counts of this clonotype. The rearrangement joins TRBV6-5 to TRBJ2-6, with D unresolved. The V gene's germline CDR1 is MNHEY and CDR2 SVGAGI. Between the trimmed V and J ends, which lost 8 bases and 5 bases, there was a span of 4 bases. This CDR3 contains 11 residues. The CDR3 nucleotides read TGTGCCAGCGCTCGGGCCAACGTCCTGACTTTC. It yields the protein CASARANVLTF.

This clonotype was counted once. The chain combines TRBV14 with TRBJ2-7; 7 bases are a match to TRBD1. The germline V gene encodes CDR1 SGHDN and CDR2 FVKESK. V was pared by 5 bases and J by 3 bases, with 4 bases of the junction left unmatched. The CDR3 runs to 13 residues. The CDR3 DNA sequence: TGTGCCAGCAGCAGGGGGCAGTGCTACGAGCAGTACTTC. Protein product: CASSRGQCYEQYF.

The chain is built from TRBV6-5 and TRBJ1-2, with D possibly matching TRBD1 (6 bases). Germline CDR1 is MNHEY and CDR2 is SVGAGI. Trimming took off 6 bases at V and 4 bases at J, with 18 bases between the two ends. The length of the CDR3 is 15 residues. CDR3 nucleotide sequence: TGTGCCAGCAGACCCAACAGGGACCCGATCTATGGCTACACCTTC. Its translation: CASRPNRDPIYGYTF.

The chain's CDR3 is CSVLGAGETQYF. The CDR3 bases are TGCAGCGTTCTGGGGGCGGGGGAGACCCAGTACTTC. V usage is TRBV20-1 and J usage is TRBJ2-5, with D perhaps given as TRBD1 or TRBD2 (6 bases each). The CDR3 runs to 12 residues. Per the germline V gene, CDR1 is DFQATT and CDR2 is SNEGSKA (reference sequence).

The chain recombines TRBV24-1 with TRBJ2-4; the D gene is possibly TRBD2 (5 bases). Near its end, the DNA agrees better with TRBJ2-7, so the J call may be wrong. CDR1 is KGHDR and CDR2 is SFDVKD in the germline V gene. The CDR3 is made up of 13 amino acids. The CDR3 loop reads CATSESGGYEQYF. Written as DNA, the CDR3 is TGTGCCACCAGTGAGAGTGGAGGTTACGAGCAGTACTTC.

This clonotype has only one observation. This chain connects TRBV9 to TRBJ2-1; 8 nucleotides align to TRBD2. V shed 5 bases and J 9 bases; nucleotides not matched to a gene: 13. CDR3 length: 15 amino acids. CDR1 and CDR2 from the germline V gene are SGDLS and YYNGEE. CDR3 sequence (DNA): TGTGCCAGCAGTGGGTACCGCGGGAGGCAAGGTGAGCAGTTCTTC. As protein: CASSGYRGRQGEQFF. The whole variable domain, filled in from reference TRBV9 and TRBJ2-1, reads DSGVTQTPKHLITATGQRVTLRCSPRSGDLSVYWYQQSLDQGLQFLIQYYNGEERAKGNILERFSAQQFPDLHSELNLSSLELGDSALYFCASSGYRGRQGEQFFGPGTRLTVL.

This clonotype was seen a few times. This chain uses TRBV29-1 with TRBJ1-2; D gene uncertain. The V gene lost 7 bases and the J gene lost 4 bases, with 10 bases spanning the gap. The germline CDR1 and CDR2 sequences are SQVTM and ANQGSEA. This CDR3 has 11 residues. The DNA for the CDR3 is TGCAGCGGGGGATCCGTCTATGGCTACACCTTC. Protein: CSGGSVYGYTF.

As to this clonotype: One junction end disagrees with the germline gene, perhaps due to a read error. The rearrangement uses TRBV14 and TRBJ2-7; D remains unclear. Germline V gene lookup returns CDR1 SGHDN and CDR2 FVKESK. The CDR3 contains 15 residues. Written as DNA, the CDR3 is TGTGCCTGCAGCCAAGTTCGCCTTCCCTCCTACGAGCAGTACTTC. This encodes CACSQVRLPSYEQYF.

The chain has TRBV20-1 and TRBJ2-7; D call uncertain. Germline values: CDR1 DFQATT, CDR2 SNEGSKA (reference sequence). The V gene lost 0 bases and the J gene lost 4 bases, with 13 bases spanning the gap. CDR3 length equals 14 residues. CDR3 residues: CSAREPQKGYEQYF. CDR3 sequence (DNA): TGCAGTGCTAGAGAGCCTCAGAAAGGGTACGAGCAGTACTTC.